The 5 T cell receptor beta chains given below trace back to one sample, sequenced in a study of blood T cell repertoires in COVID-19. Clones were sequenced by immunoSEQ multiplex PCR, and TCRdb holds only the in-frame ones, with some missing. The sample shows around 260,000 clones, about nine tenths of them seen only once. The source material was peripheral blood. The source of these receptors is a man in his fifties or sixties who had recovered from COVID-19.

CDR3 DNA sequence: TGCAGCGTTGGTCCGGGGACAGGGGGCTCTAAGAACACTGAAGCTTTCTTT. Translating it yields CSVGPGTGGSKNTEAFF. V gene TRBV29-1 combines with J gene TRBJ1-1; TRBD1 agrees at 12 bases. This CDR3 has 17 amino acids. The germline V gene has CDR1 SQVTM and CDR2 ANQGSEA. Trimming removed 4 bases from V and 1 base from J; junction bases left unmatched: 10.

The chain joins TRBV5-1 to TRBJ1-2; unclear D gene. The V end was cut by 3 bases, the J end by 5 bases, with 8 bases between. There are 12 residues in the CDR3. From germline, CDR1 is SGHRS and CDR2 YFSETQ. This chain's CDR3 is CASSSDKYGYTF. The CDR3 coding sequence is TGCGCCAGCAGCTCAGACAAGTATGGCTACACCTTC. Full variable domain (rest looked up from reference TRBV5-1 and TRBJ1-2): KAGVTQTPRYLIKTRGQQVTLSCSPISGHRSVSWYQQTPGQGLQFLFEYFSETQRNKGNFPGRFSGRQFSNSRSEMNVSTLELGDSALYLCASSSDKYGYTFGSGTRLTVV.

Here the CDR3 DNA reads TGTGCCACGGAGGGGTGGGGTTTTTTGACCCAGCATTTT. Residues: CATEGWGFLTQHF. This chain links TRBV6-5 with TRBJ1-5; D possibly corresponds to TRBD1 (5 bases). CDR3 length equals 13 residues. V was pared by 10 bases and J by 11 bases, with 21 bases between. Germline assignment: CDR1 MNHEY and CDR2 SVGAGI.

Of note for this clone: Other DNA sequences from this sample encode an identical CDR3 as well. This sequence joins TRBV5-1 and TRBJ1-5; possibly TRBD1 for D (5 bases). CDR1 and CDR2 from the germline V gene are SGHRS and YFSETQ. Trimming removed 2 bases at V and 0 bases at J, with 9 bases between. The CDR3 covers 15 residues. CDR3 DNA: TGCGCCAGCAGCTTAGTAGGGGATAGCAATCAGCCCCAGCATTTT. Protein sequence: CASSLVGDSNQPQHF.

The sample holds one count of this clone. Other DNA variants within this sample encode the same CDR3. This chain uses TRBV7-3 with TRBJ2-2; the D is unclear. CDR3 length: 12 residues. Germline values: CDR1 SGHTA, CDR2 FQGTGA. Deletions cut 5 bases from V and 3 bases from J, with 4 bases between. The CDR3 spells CASSPDTGELFF. The CDR3 coding sequence is TGTGCCAGCAGCCCGGACACCGGGGAGCTGTTTTTT.